These 30 T cell receptor beta chains originate from one sample sequenced in a study of cytomegalovirus exposure and HLA in healthy donors (dated by TCRdb to the late 2010s). The library was generated by the immunoSEQ multiplex PCR assay. The multiplex PCR relied on a mix of 60 forward primers for TCR Vbeta segments and 13 reverse primers for TCR Jbeta segments. The table was pulled from immuneACCESS by TCRdb, which kept in-frame rearrangements only. Such tables lose some clones; where checked, under half of the loss comes from unresolved V genes, and the rest has no known cause. Here the sample has about 190,000 clones; 82% occur a single time. The top ten constitute about 0.84% of the sample. Sequencing input: PBMCs. These receptors all come from a woman aged 18-30 years in good health and CMV-seronegative.

With regard to this clone: Other DNA sequences within the sample encode an identical CDR3. The chain links TRBV6-5 to TRBJ1-1; 7 bases fit TRBD1. Germline CDR1 reads MNHEY; CDR2 reads SVGAGI. The CDR3 covers 14 residues. With V trimmed by 6 bases and J by 5 bases, 9 bases remained unmatched. CDR3 DNA: TGTGCCAGCAGCTACAGGGGAGGGGGTACTGAAGCTTTCTTT. Protein: CASSYRGGGTEAFF.

The chain links TRBV28 to TRBJ1-3; D is perhaps TRBD2 (6 bases). Matching the DNA end better, TRBJ2-2 makes the J call doubtful. Germline lookup yields CDR1 MDHEN and CDR2 SYDVKM. The CDR3 extends over 15 amino acids. The CDR3 bases are TGTGCCAGCAGCCGGATCCGGGAGCACACCGGGGAGCTGTTTTTT. As protein: CASSRIREHTGELFF.

This sequence joins TRBV5-1 and TRBJ1-4; tentative D call: TRBD1 (6 bases). The CDR3 totals 16 residues. Germline values: CDR1 SGHRS, CDR2 YFSETQ. The V gene lost 3 bases and the J gene lost 4 bases, with 16 bases spanning the gap. Here the CDR3 DNA reads TGCGCCAGCAGCTCCCACGCAGGGGCGGATAATGAAAAACTGTTTTTT. Translation: CASSSHAGADNEKLFF. The complete variable domain, with remaining parts taken from reference TRBV5-1 and TRBJ1-4, reads KAGVTQTPRYLIKTRGQQVTLSCSPISGHRSVSWYQQTPGQGLQFLFEYFSETQRNKGNFPGRFSGRQFSNSRSEMNVSTLELGDSALYLCASSSHAGADNEKLFFGSGTQLSVL.

In nucleotides, the CDR3 is TGTGCCAGCAGCGCTCGGGACAGGGGGGCAGATACGCAGTATTTT. Protein product: CASSARDRGADTQYF. The chain employs TRBV9 and TRBJ2-3; the match to TRBD1 covers 11 bases. CDR1 and CDR2 from the germline V gene are SGDLS and YYNGEE. Germline trimming cut 3 bases from V and 4 bases from J; bases unmatched to any gene: 4. This CDR3 is built from 15 residues.

The chain is built from TRBV6-1 and TRBJ1-6; 8 bases are a match to TRBD1. CDR1 is MNHNS and CDR2 is SASEGT in the germline V gene. This CDR3 has 14 amino acids. With 6 bases clipped from V and 6 bases from J, the junction kept 4 bases outside the gene matches. The chain's CDR3 is CASRDDRGNSPLHF. CDR3 nucleotides: TGTGCCAGCAGGGACGACAGGGGTAATTCACCCCTCCACTTT.

The chain couples TRBV29-1 to TRBJ2-7; 9 bases are shared with TRBD1. V shed 7 bases and J 9 bases; nucleotides not matched to a gene: 10. CDR3 size: 12 residues. Germline loops: CDR1 SQVTM, CDR2 ANQGSEA. CDR3 sequence reads: CSAGTGTSGQYF. CDR3 nucleotide sequence: TGCAGCGCCGGGACAGGGACCTCGGGGCAGTACTTC.

V usage is TRBV5-8 and J usage is TRBJ1-3; D is undetermined. V was pared by 4 bases and J by 0 bases, with 11 bases between. This CDR3 has 15 amino acids. Germline CDR1 reads SGHTS; CDR2 reads YDEGEE. CDR3 sequence: CASSPRQTSGNTIYF. The CDR3 nucleotides are TGTGCCAGCAGCCCTCGACAAACCTCTGGAAACACCATATATTTT.

The chain has TRBV4-2 and TRBJ1-4, with D uncertain. This CDR3 contains 16 residues. Germline assignment: CDR1 LGHNA and CDR2 YNFKEQ. Trimming removed 1 base from V and 0 bases from J, with 9 bases in between. Here the CDR3 DNA reads TGTGCCAGCAGCCAAGTCGGAGTCGCAACTAATGAAAAACTGTTTTTT. Its protein product is CASSQVGVATNEKLFF.

This chain links TRBV27 with TRBJ1-1, with TRBD1 matching 8 bases. The length of the CDR3 is 11 residues. V lost 6 bases, J lost 11 bases, and 5 bases stayed unmatched. From germline, CDR1 is MNHEY and CDR2 SMNVEV (reference sequence). DNA of the CDR3: TGTGCCAGCAGGCAGGGGGCTCGGGCTTTCTTT. Translation: CASRQGARAFF.

The V and J genes are TRBV27 and TRBJ1-1, with D unclear. The CDR3 sequence is 12 residues long. Germline V CDR1 and CDR2: MNHEY, SMNVEV (reference sequence). V lost 9 bases to trimming and J lost 4 bases, with 12 bases between them. This chain's CDR3 is CASIWRGTEAFF. CDR3 sequence (DNA): TGTGCCAGTATTTGGCGGGGCACTGAAGCTTTCTTT.

The genes are TRBV27 and TRBJ2-5; tentative D call: TRBD2 (6 bases). With 3 bases removed from V and 11 bases from J, the gap between germline ends came to 22 bases. CDR3 size: 15 residues. Germline assignment: CDR1 MNHEY and CDR2 SMNVEV (reference sequence). The CDR3 loop reads CASSFGAGMSREQYF. The CDR3, as DNA: TGTGCCAGCAGTTTTGGGGCAGGAATGTCTCGGGAGCAGTACTTC.

The chain is built from TRBV25-1 and TRBJ1-3; 10 bases match TRBD1. The V segment lost 3 bases and the J segment 4 bases; nucleotides outside the gene matches: 6. The CDR3 has 16 amino acids. CDR1 and CDR2 (germline): MGHDK, SYGVNS. As DNA, the CDR3 is TGTGCCAGCAGTGACCCCGGGACAGGGGACGGAAACACCATATATTTT. Translated: CASSDPGTGDGNTIYF.

The chain carries TRBV6-5 and TRBJ2-3; 10 nucleotides line up with TRBD2. The CDR3 is 16 residues long. The V gene end was trimmed by 0 bases and the J gene end by 5 bases; junction bases not matched to a gene: 5. Germline V gene sequence: CDR1 MNHEY, CDR2 SVGAGI. CDR3 sequence (DNA): TGTGCCAGCAGTTACTCGGCTAGCGGGGGCCGAGATACGCAGTATTTT. Amino acids: CASSYSASGGRDTQYF.

The chain employs TRBV6-1 and TRBJ2-5; D is perhaps TRBD1 (5 bases). The CDR3 runs 15 residues. Germline assignment: CDR1 MNHNS and CDR2 SASEGT. V was clipped by 7 bases and J by 2 bases, with 17 bases between them. Here the CDR3 reads CASKLTRTGQETQYF. The CDR3 DNA is TGTGCCAGCAAATTGACGCGAACAGGACAAGAGACCCAGTACTTC.

V is TRBV27 and J is TRBJ2-1; 9 bases match TRBD2. Germline CDR1 is MNHEY and CDR2 is SMNVEV (reference sequence). The junction had 3 bases not matched to a gene; V was cut back by 7 bases and J by 8 bases. The CDR3 covers 12 residues. The CDR3 sequence is CASMREGDEQFF. DNA of the CDR3: TGTGCCAGCATGCGGGAGGGCGATGAGCAGTTCTTC.

Note on this clone: Other DNA sequences in this sample translate to the same CDR3. The DNA for the CDR3 is TGTGCCAGCAGTTACTCTGCAGGGGACTACGAGCAGTACTTC. It codes for CASSYSAGDYEQYF. The chain couples TRBV6-5 to TRBJ2-7; TRBD1 is a possible D gene (6 bases). V was clipped by 0 bases and J by 3 bases, with 9 bases between them. This CDR3 comprises 14 residues. Germline CDR1 MNHEY, CDR2 SVGAGI.

V and J are TRBV10-3 and TRBJ2-7; 7 bases align to TRBD1. CDR3 size: 15 residues. Germline loops: CDR1 ENHRY, CDR2 SYGVKD. V trimming: 0 bases; J trimming: 1 base; junction bases outside the gene matches: 3. In DNA, the CDR3 is TGTGCCATCAGTGAGTCTGACAGGGTGTCCTACGAGCAGTACTTC. Translation: CAISESDRVSYEQYF.

This chain connects TRBV7-9 to TRBJ2-5; D perhaps matches TRBD2 (8 bases). V lost 3 bases and J lost 5, with 13 bases in between. CDR3 length: 14 amino acids. The germline V gene encodes CDR1 SEHNR and CDR2 FQNEAQ (reference sequence). The DNA of the CDR3 is TGTGCCAGCAGCTTTGTAGCGGGACAGGAGACCCAGTACTTC. This sequence encodes CASSFVAGQETQYF.

The rearrangement links TRBV29-1 to TRBJ2-1; TRBD2 agrees at 9 bases. Germline V gene data show CDR1 as SQVTM and CDR2 as ANQGSEA. V was pared by 3 bases and J by 0 bases, with 6 bases of the junction left unmatched. This CDR3 comprises 16 residues. The CDR3: CSVDLRAGGSYNEQFF. In DNA, the CDR3 is TGCAGCGTTGACCTTCGAGCGGGAGGCTCCTACAATGAGCAGTTCTTC.

The gene calls are TRBV6-1 and TRBJ2-3; TRBD1 might be the D (7 bases). V was cut by 4 bases and J by 0 bases, with 20 bases left in between. This CDR3 region has 18 residues. Per the germline V gene, CDR1 is MNHNS and CDR2 is SASEGT. DNA of the CDR3: TGTGCCAGCAGTGGAGTGCTTTGGGCAGGGGGGAGCACAGATACGCAGTATTTT. Its protein is CASSGVLWAGGSTDTQYF.

The J gene is TRBJ2-4, the V gene TRBV7-9; 8 bases are shared with TRBD1. CDR1 SEHNR and CDR2 FQNEAQ come from the germline V gene (reference sequence). V shed 4 bases and J 4 bases; nucleotides not matched to a gene: 6. This CDR3 region has 15 residues. The CDR3 DNA sequence: TGTGCCAGCAGCTCGGACAGGGTAAATAAAAACATTCAGTACTTC. Residues: CASSSDRVNKNIQYF.

The CDR3 is CASSIPSGRKAQYF. The CDR3 DNA follows: TGTGCCAGCAGCATCCCCAGCGGGAGAAAGGCCCAGTACTTC. This chain joins TRBV7-9 and TRBJ2-5, with 8 bases matching TRBD2. V was pared by 5 bases and J by 9 bases, with 11 bases of the junction left unmatched. The CDR3 spans 14 residues. The V gene's germline CDR1 is SEHNR and CDR2 FQNEAQ (reference sequence).

The J gene is TRBJ2-1, the V gene TRBV27, with D possibly matching TRBD1 (5 bases). The CDR3 sequence is 14 residues long. Germline CDR1 MNHEY, CDR2 SMNVEV (reference sequence). Trimming cost V 6 bases and J 6 bases, with 15 bases left between them. For the CDR3, the DNA is TGTGCCAGCAGGGTGGGGCTAACTGGCAATGAGCAGTTCTTC. Translation gives CASRVGLTGNEQFF.

In this sample, this clone turned up a few times. The V call is TRBV5-6, the J call TRBJ2-1, with TRBD2 identical over 13 bases. The V gene end was trimmed by 4 bases and the J gene end by 3 bases; junction bases not matched to a gene: 4. Germline V gives CDR1 SGHDT, CDR2 YYEEEE. The CDR3 consists of 16 residues. Written as DNA, the CDR3 is TGTGCCAGCAGCCTGACTAGCGGGAGGATCTACAATGAGCAGTTCTTC. Translated, it gives CASSLTSGRIYNEQFF.

In this sample, this clone turned up a few times. The genes are TRBV6-1 and TRBJ2-7; 8 bases fit TRBD1. V was clipped by 2 bases and J by 1 base; unmatched bases: 4. In germline, CDR1 is MNHNS, CDR2 SASEGT. The CDR3 covers 15 residues. The CDR3 region has the DNA TGTGCCAGCAGTGAAAGGGACAGGCCTTCCTACGAGCAGTACTTC. Translating gives CASSERDRPSYEQYF.

The rearrangement joins TRBV18 to TRBJ2-3, with 15 bases fitting TRBD2. The germline V gene encodes CDR1 KGHSH and CDR2 LQKENI. CDR3 length: 19 residues. Trimming cost V 1 base and J 1 base; bases outside gene matches: 6. The CDR3: CASSPRGLAGGSRTDTQYF. CDR3 DNA: TGTGCCAGCTCACCACGTGGACTAGCGGGAGGGTCTCGCACAGATACGCAGTATTTT.

V usage is TRBV7-9 and J usage is TRBJ1-2; 9 nucleotides match TRBD1. The CDR3 totals 14 residues. From germline, CDR1 is SEHNR and CDR2 FQNEAQ (reference sequence). V lost 5 bases, J lost 7 bases, and 8 bases stayed unmatched. CDR3 loop: CASSETGGYGGYTF. The CDR3 DNA is TGTGCCAGCAGCGAAACAGGGGGCTACGGTGGCTACACCTTC.

Written as DNA, the CDR3 is TGTGCCAGCAGTTTATTGGGCAGATCCTACGAGCAGTACTTC. Amino acid sequence: CASSLLGRSYEQYF. This sequence joins TRBV27 and TRBJ2-7; D is uncertain. In germline, CDR1 is MNHEY, CDR2 SMNVEV (reference sequence). Trimming cost V 1 base and J 1 base, with 8 bases left between them. The CDR3 is made up of 14 amino acids.

This sequence joins TRBV2 and TRBJ2-3; TRBD2 agrees at 7 bases. The CDR3 contains 14 residues. Per the germline V gene, CDR1 is SNHLY and CDR2 is FYNNEI. V shed 5 bases and J 5 bases; nucleotides not matched to a gene: 7. The CDR3 coding sequence is TGTGCCAGCAGTCTTGGGGGGGGTAGAGATACGCAGTATTTT. Its protein is CASSLGGGRDTQYF.

V gene TRBV7-9 combines with J gene TRBJ1-3; TRBD1 is a possible D gene (5 bases). The CDR3 has 15 residues. Deletions cut 1 base from V and 1 base from J, with 8 bases between. CDR1 and CDR2 from the germline V gene are SEHNR and FQNEAQ (reference sequence). CDR3 bases: TGTGCCAGCAGCTTAGGGGGCTTTTCTGGAAACACCATATATTTT. Translation gives CASSLGGFSGNTIYF.